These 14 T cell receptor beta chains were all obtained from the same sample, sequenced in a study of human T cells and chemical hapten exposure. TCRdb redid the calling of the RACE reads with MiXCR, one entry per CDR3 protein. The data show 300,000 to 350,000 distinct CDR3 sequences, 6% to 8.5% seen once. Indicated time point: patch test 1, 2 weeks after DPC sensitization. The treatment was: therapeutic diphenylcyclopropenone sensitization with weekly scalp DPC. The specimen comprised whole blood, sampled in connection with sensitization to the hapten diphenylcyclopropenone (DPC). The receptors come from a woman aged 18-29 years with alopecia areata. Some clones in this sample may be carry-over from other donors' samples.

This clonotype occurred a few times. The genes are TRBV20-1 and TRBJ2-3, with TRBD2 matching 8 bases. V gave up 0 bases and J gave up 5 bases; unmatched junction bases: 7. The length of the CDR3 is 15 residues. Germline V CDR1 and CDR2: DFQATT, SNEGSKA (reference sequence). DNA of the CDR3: TGCAGTGCTAGAGACTCGGGAGGGTACGGAGATACGCAGTATTTT. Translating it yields CSARDSGGYGDTQYF.

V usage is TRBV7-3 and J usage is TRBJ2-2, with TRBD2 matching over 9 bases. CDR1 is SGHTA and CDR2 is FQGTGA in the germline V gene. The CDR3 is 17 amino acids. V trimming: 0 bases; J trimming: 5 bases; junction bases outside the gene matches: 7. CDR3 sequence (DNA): TGTGCCAGCAGCTTAACTAGCGGGGGAGCGGTAACCGGGGAGCTGTTTTTT. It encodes CASSLTSGGAVTGELFF.

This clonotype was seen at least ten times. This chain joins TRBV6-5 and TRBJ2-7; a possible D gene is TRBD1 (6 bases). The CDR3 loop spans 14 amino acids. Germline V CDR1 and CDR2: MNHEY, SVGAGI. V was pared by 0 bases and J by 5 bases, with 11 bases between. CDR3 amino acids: CASSYSQGSDEQYF. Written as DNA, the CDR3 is TGTGCCAGCAGTTACTCTCAGGGGAGCGACGAGCAGTACTTC.

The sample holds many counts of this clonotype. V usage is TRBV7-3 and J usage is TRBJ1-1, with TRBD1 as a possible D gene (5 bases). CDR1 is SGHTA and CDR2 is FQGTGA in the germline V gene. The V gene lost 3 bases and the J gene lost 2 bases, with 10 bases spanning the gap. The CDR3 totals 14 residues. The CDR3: CASSLDGGNTEAFF. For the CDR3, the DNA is TGTGCCAGCAGCTTGGACGGGGGTAACACTGAAGCTTTCTTT.

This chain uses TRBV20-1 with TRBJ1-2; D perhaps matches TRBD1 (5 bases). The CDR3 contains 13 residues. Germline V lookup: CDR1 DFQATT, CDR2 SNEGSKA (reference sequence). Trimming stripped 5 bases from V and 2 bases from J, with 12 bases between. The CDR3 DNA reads TGCAGTGCTCCGACAGTCTTCAACTATGGCTACACCTTC. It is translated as CSAPTVFNYGYTF.

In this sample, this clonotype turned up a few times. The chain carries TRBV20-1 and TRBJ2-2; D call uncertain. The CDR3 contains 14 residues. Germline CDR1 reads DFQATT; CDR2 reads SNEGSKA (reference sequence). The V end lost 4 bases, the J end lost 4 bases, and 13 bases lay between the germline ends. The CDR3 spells CSATLARSTGELFF. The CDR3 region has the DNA TGCAGTGCTACTCTGGCGAGAAGCACCGGGGAGCTGTTTTTT.

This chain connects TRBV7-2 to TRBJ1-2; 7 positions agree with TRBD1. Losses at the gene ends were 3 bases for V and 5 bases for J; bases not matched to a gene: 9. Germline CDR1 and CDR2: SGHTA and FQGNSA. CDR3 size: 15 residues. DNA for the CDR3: TGTGCCAGCAGCTTCAGTACAGGGGCCAAGTATGGCTACACCTTC. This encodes CASSFSTGAKYGYTF.

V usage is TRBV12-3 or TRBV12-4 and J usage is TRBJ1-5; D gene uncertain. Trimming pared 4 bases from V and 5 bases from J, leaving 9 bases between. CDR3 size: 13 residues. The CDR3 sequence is CASSSDQDQPQHF. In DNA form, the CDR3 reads TGTGCCAGCAGTTCAGACCAAGATCAGCCCCAGCATTTT.

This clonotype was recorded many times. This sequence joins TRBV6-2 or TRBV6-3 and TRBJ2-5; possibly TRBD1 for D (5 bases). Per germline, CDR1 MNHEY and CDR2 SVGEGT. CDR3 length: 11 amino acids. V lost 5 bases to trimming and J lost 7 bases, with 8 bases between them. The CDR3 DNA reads TGTGCCAGCAGTCCAACAGGGACCCAGTACTTC. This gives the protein CASSPTGTQYF.

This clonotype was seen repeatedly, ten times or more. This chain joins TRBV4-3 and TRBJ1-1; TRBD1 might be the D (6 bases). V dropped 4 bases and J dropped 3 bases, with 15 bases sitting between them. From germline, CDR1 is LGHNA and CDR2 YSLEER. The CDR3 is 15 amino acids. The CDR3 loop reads CASSRYREDDTEAFF. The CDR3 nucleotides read TGCGCCAGCAGCCGCTACAGGGAGGACGACACTGAAGCTTTCTTT.

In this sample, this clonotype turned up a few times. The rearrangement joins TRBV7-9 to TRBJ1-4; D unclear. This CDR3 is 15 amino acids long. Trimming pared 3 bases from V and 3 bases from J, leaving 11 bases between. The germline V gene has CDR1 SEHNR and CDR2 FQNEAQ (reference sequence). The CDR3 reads CASSFHREANEKLFF. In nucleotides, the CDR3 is TGTGCCAGCAGCTTCCACCGGGAGGCTAATGAAAAACTGTTTTTT.

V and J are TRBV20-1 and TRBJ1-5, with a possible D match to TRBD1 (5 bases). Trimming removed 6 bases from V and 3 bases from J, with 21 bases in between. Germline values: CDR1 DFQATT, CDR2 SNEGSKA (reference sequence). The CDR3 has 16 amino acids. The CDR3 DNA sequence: TGCAGTGCCACATCAGGGAATCCCGAAATCAATCAGCCCCAGCATTTT. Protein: CSATSGNPEINQPQHF.

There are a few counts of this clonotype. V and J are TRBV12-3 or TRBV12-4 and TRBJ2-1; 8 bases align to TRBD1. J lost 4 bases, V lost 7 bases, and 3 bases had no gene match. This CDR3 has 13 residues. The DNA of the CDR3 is TGTGCCAGCACCGGACAGGGTTACAATGAGCAGTTCTTC. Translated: CASTGQGYNEQFF.

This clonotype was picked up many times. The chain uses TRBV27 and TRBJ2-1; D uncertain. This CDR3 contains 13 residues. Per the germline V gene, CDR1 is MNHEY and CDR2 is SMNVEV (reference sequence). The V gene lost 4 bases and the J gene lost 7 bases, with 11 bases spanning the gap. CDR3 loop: CASSSSSLNEQFF. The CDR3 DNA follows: TGTGCCAGCAGTTCCTCCAGCCTGAATGAGCAGTTCTTC.